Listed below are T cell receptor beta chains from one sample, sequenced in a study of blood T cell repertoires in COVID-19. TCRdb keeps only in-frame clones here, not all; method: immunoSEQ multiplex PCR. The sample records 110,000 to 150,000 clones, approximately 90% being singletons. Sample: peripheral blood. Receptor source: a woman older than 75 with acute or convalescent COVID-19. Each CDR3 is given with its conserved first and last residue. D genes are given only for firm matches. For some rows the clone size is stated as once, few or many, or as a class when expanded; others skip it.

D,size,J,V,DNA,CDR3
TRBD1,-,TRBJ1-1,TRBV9,TGTGCCAGCAGCGCCCGGGACAGGAACACTGAAGCTTTCTTT,CASSARDRNTEAFF
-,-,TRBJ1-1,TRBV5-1,TGCGCCAGCAGCCTTACGGGGAACACTGAAGCTTTCTTT,CASSLTGNTEAFF
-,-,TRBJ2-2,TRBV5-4,TGTGCCAGCAGCTTATTGGGGGGTTCGAACACCGGGGAGCTGTTTTTT,CASSLLGGSNTGELFF
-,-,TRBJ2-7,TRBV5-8,TGTGCCAGCAGCTTGGTCCGGACACGAGCCTACGAGCAGTACTTC,CASSLVRTRAYEQYF
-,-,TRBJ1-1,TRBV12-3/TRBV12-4,TGTGCCAGCAGTTTGGGAGGGAACACTGAAGCTTTCTTT,CASSLGGNTEAFF
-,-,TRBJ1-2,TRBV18,TGTGCCAGCTCCCCCGGGGGAGAACGGGGCCGCAACTATGGCTACACCTTC,CASSPGGERGRNYGYTF
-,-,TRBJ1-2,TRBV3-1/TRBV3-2,TGTGCCAGCAGCCTTGCGGGGACCAGGTCTGGCTATGGCTACACCTTC,CASSLAGTRSGYGYTF
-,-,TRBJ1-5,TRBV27,TGTGCCAGCACCAAGAGCGGGGGAGGACAGCCCCAGCATTTT,CASTKSGGGQPQHF
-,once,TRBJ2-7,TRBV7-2,TGTGCCAGCAGCAGTGTAGGAGGTCCCTACGAGCAGTACTTC,CASSSVGGPYEQYF
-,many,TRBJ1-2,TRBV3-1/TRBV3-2,TGTGCCAGCAGCCAAGACAAGACGGGGATTGCCTATGGCTACACCTTC,CASSQDKTGIAYGYTF
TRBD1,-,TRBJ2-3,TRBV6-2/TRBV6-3,TGTGCCAGCAGTTACTCTAAATCGGGACAGAAGCTTAGCACAGATACGCAGTATTTT,CASSYSKSGQKLSTDTQYF
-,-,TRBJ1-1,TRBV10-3,TGTGCCATCAGCAGGGGTAACACTGAAGCTTTCTTT,CAISRGNTEAFF
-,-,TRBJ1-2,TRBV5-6,TGTGCCAGCAGCTTGGAGGCCAGGTTCTATGGCTACACCTTC,CASSLEARFYGYTF
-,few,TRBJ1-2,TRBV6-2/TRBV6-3,TGTGCCAGCAGTTACTCCCCCGGGGTTGGCTACACCTTC,CASSYSPGVGYTF
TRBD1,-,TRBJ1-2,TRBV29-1,TGCAGCGTCGGGACAGATGGCTACACCTTC,CSVGTDGYTF
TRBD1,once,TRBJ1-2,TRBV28,TGTGCCAGCAGTTTGACAGGGAAGCAAGGCTATGGCTACACCTTC,CASSLTGKQGYGYTF
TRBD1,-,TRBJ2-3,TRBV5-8,TGTGCCAGCAGCCCGGGGACAGGGGGCAGCACAGATACGCAGTATTTT,CASSPGTGGSTDTQYF
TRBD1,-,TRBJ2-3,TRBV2,TGTGCCAGTGGGGACAGGGACGGGGGCACAGATACGCAGTATTTT,CASGDRDGGTDTQYF
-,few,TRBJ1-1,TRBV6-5,TGTGCCAGCAGTTCTTATCGTGACACTGAAGCTTTCTTT,CASSSYRDTEAFF
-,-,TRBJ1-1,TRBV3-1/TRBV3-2,TGTGCCAGCAGCCAAGTACCCAGGGTGAACACTGAAGCTTTCTTT,CASSQVPRVNTEAFF
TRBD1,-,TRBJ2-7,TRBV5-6,TGTGCCAGCAGTCGGCGGGACAGGGCGGTCAGGGCCCAGTACTTC,CASSRRDRAVRAQYF
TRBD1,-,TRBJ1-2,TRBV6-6,TGTGCCAGCAGTCCCCGGACAGGGGCTACAATACTCTATGGCTACACCTTC,CASSPRTGATILYGYTF
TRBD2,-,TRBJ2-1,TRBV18,TGTGCCAGCTCACTAATCTCCGGGACTAGCAATGAGCAGTTCTTC,CASSLISGTSNEQFF
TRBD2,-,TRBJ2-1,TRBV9,TGTGCCAGCAGCGTAGCCCTTCCTAGCGGGGGGATCGGTGAGCAGTTCTTC,CASSVALPSGGIGEQFF
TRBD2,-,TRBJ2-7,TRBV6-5,TGTGCCAGCAGGCTAGCGGGGGGTCTCGAGCAGTACTTC,CASRLAGGLEQYF
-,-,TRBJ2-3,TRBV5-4,TGTGCCAGCCGAGGGGATACGCAGTATTTT,CASRGDTQYF
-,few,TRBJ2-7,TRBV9,TGTGCCAGCAGCGTAGGTCCGAGCGGTCTCTACGAGCAGTACTTC,CASSVGPSGLYEQYF
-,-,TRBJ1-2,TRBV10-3,TGTGCCATCAGTGAGCGACAGGAAAAAACTTATGGCTACACCTTC,CAISERQEKTYGYTF
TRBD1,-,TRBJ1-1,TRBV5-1,TGCGCCAGCAGCATTGGGGCAGGGGGCACTGAAGCTTTCTTT,CASSIGAGGTEAFF
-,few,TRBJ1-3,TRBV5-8,TGTGCCAGCAGCTTCCCAGGTTTCTCTGGAAACACCATATATTTT,CASSFPGFSGNTIYF
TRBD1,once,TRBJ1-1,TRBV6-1,TGTGCCAGCAGTGGAGACAGGGGACGCGGGGACACTGAAGCTTTCTTT,CASSGDRGRGDTEAFF
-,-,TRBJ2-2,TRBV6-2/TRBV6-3,TGTGCCAGCAGTTACCTCTACGCCACCGGGGAGCTGTTTTTT,CASSYLYATGELFF
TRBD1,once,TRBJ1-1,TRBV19,TGTGCCAGTAGTCCATGGACAGGGGGGAACACTGAAGCTTTCTTT,CASSPWTGGNTEAFF
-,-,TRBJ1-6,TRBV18,TGTGCCAGCTCACCACCAGGGGGAAATAATTCACCCCTCCACTTT,CASSPPGGNNSPLHF
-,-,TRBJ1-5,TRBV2,TGTGCCAGCGGGAGGGACAACAATCAGCCCCAGCATTTT,CASGRDNNQPQHF
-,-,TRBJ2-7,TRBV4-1,TGCGCCAGCAGCCAGAGGACTGGTCCCTACGAGCAGTACTTC,CASSQRTGPYEQYF
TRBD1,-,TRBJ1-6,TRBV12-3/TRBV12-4,TGTGCCAGCACGACAGGGTCGTATTCACCCCTCCACTTT,CASTTGSYSPLHF
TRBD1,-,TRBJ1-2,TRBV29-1,TGCAGCGTTTCACAGGGGCAGGGCTATGGCTACACCTTC,CSVSQGQGYGYTF
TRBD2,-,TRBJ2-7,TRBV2,TGTGCCAGCAGTGCCCAGCGGGGGTCCTACGAGCAGTACTTC,CASSAQRGSYEQYF
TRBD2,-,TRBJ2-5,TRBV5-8,TGTGCCAGCAGCCTAGGGACTAGACAAGAGACCCAGTACTTC,CASSLGTRQETQYF
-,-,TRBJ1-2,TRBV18,TGTGCCAGCTCACCGGGACAATTCTATGGCTACACCTTC,CASSPGQFYGYTF
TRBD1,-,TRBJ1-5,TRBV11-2,TGTGCCAGCAGCTCGGGGACAGGGTATTCGCCCCAGCATTTT,CASSSGTGYSPQHF
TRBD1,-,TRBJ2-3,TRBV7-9,TGTGCCAGCAGCCTAACCGGGACAGGAGTTGGGGATACGCAGTATTTT,CASSLTGTGVGDTQYF
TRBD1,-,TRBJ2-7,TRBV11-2,TGTGCCAGCAGTTCCGGACAGGGAAGGTCCTACGAGCAGTACTTC,CASSSGQGRSYEQYF
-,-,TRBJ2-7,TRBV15,TGTGCCACCAGCAGAGATGAGGGGAGGGAGCAGTACTTC,CATSRDEGREQYF
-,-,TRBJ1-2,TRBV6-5,TGTGCCAGCAGGTCCGGGGGGGGTAACTATGGCTACACCTTC,CASRSGGGNYGYTF
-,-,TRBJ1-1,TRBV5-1,TGCGCCAGCAGCTTGGGTGGGGGCAGGGGAAATACTGAAGCTTTCTTT,CASSLGGGRGNTEAFF
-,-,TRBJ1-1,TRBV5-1,TGCGCCAGCAGCTTGGACAGTTGGAACACTGAAGCTTTCTTT,CASSLDSWNTEAFF